The TCR beta chain described here comes from a study of blood T cell repertoires in COVID-19. About the study: Samples of COVID-19 (acute and convalescent) were obtained from the United States, Italy and Spain. The cDNA or gDNA used as material had been derived from T cells, B-cell-depleted T cells, or PBMCs.

Germline values: CDR1 KGHSH, CDR2 LQKENI. With 3 bases clipped from V and 4 bases from J, the junction kept 12 bases outside the gene matches. The CDR3 runs 16 residues. In the original analysis: Estimated nucleated cell counts came from reference gene primer amplification. The data were produced by immunoSEQ multiplex PCR, yet TCRdb's version contains in-frame clones alone and is incomplete. From that table come the V and J calls and clone size; the DNA was used to work out D and trimming. The sample has approximately 130,000 clones, 77% seen once. This TCR derives from an elderly man with acute or convalescent COVID-19. The source material was peripheral blood. The chain recombines TRBV18 with TRBJ2-7; TRBD1 matches 7 bases. CDR3 nucleotides: TGTGCCAGCTCACCTTCCGGCCAGGGGGTCGGGTACGAGCAGTACTTC. Protein: CASSPSGQGVGYEQYF.